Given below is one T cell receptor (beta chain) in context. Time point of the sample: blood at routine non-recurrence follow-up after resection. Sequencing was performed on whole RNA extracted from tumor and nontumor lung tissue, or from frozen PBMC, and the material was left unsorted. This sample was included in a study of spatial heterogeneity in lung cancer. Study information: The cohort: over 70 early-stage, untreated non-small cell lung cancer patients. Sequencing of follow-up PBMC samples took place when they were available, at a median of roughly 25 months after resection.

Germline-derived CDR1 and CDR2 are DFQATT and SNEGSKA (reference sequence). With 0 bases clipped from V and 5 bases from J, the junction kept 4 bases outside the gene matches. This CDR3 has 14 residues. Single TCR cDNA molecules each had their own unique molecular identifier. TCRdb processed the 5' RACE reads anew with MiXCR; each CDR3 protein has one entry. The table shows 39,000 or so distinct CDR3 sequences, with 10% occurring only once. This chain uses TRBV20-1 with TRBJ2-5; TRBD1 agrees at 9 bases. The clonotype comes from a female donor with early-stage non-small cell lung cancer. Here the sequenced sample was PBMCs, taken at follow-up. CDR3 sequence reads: CSAREGTGIETQYF. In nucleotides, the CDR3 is TGCAGTGCTAGAGAAGGGACAGGGATCGAGACCCAGTACTTC.